These 30 T cell receptor beta chains originate from one sample sequenced in a study of T-cell memory formation after mild COVID-19 (dated by TCRdb to about 2021). The library was generated by 5' RACE. The sequencing machine was an Illumina NovaSeq 6000. Through fastp at Q25 and MiXCR, TCRdb rebuilt clones from the public reads, retaining in-frame beta chains. Merged by CDR3 protein, the rows form single entries marked with the most common genes and DNA. A total of roughly 350,000 distinct CDR3 sequences appear in this sample, more than 20% of them only once. Of the sample, around 13% falls within the top ten clones. Sequenced sample: PBMCs or a T cell subset sorted from them (not recorded which). These receptors were obtained from an adult woman who had mild COVID-19 (a few samples of this study predate the infection). The sample titles of this study are shuffled in the database, so cell type and time point are left out; the donor was told from shared clones.

The sample holds a few counts of this clonotype. The chain links TRBV6-5 to TRBJ2-5, with 7 bases matching TRBD1. Germline CDR1 and CDR2: MNHEY and SVGAGI. The CDR3 spans 15 residues. V trimming: 6 bases; J trimming: 5 bases; junction bases outside the gene matches: 12. CDR3 in amino acids: CASSRSTGVGETQYF. The CDR3 DNA is TGTGCCAGCAGCCGTAGCACAGGGGTCGGGGAGACCCAGTACTTC.

J is TRBJ2-7 and V is TRBV24-1, with a possible D match to TRBD2 (5 bases). This CDR3 is built from 14 residues. CDR1 and CDR2 (germline): KGHDR, SFDVKD. Between the trimmed V and J ends, which lost 2 bases and 3 bases, there was a span of 10 bases. The DNA for the CDR3 is TGTGCCACCAGTGATTCCGGGATACTCTACGAGCAGTACTTC. Its protein is CATSDSGILYEQYF.

The chain combines TRBV27 with TRBJ2-1; TRBD2 matches at 7 bases. With 8 bases clipped from V and 5 bases from J, the junction kept 6 bases outside the gene matches. Germline V gene sequence: CDR1 MNHEY, CDR2 SMNVEV (reference sequence). The CDR3 totals 13 residues. The CDR3 DNA reads TGTGCCAGCGCGTGGCTAGCGGACAATGAGCAGTTCTTC. It encodes CASAWLADNEQFF.

About this clonotype itself: Given a much more abundant clone one base away, this may be a read error. The rearrangement links TRBV24-1 to TRBJ2-3; D remains ambiguous. The V and J ends lost 1 base and 5 bases respectively, with 12 bases between them. The CDR3 spans 15 residues. The V gene's germline CDR1 is KGHDR and CDR2 SFDVKD. This CDR3 is CATSDFSWVGDTQYF. In DNA, the CDR3 is TGTGCCACCAGTGATTTCTCCTGGGTGGGAGATACGCAGTATTTT.

This chain links TRBV7-6 with TRBJ2-5, with 7 bases lining up with TRBD1. CDR1 and CDR2 (germline): SGHVS, FNYEAQ. The CDR3 length is 15 residues. The J segment lost 3 bases and the V segment lost 1 base, leaving 5 bases of the junction unmatched. DNA of the CDR3: TGTGCCAGCAGCTTAGGGACAGGAGAAGAAGAGACCCAGTACTTC. Its protein is CASSLGTGEEETQYF.

This clonotype was recorded a few times. The gene calls are TRBV20-1 and TRBJ2-1, with 7 bases fitting TRBD2. The CDR3 runs to 17 residues. In germline, CDR1 is DFQATT, CDR2 SNEGSKA (reference sequence). Germline trimming cut 2 bases from V and 5 bases from J; bases unmatched to any gene: 15. The CDR3 loop is CSARYPERDAGDNEQFF. The CDR3 coding sequence is TGCAGTGCTAGATATCCGGAGCGGGACGCCGGGGACAATGAGCAGTTCTTC.

The J gene is TRBJ2-5, the V gene TRBV12-3 or TRBV12-4; D possibly matches TRBD1 or TRBD2 (6 bases each). The CDR3 spans 13 residues. V lost 5 bases to trimming and J lost 8 bases, with 15 bases between them. The CDR3 region has the DNA TGTGCCAGCAGTCCAACGGAGGGGGTAACCCAGTACTTC. Translated, it gives CASSPTEGVTQYF.

The sample holds a few counts of this clonotype. The chain uses TRBV11-2 and TRBJ2-5, with a possible D match to TRBD2 (5 bases). The length of the CDR3 is 14 residues. Germline V CDR1 and CDR2: SGHAT, FQNNGV. Trimming took off 1 base at V and 4 bases at J, with 10 bases between the two ends. The CDR3 DNA reads as TGTGCCAGCAGCTTAGTAGGCGGGTCAGAGACCCAGTACTTC. Its protein is CASSLVGGSETQYF.

V gene TRBV5-1 combines with J gene TRBJ2-1; 10 positions agree with TRBD2. Germline trimming cut 1 base from V and 7 bases from J; bases unmatched to any gene: 5. The CDR3 covers 15 residues. Germline assignment: CDR1 SGHRS and CDR2 YFSETQ. CDR3 nucleotides: TGCGCCAGCAGCTTGAGCGGGGGGGCCTTTAATGAGCAGTTCTTC. It codes for CASSLSGGAFNEQFF.

The rearrangement uses TRBV7-2 and TRBJ2-1; no firm D call. V lost 4 bases and J 5 bases, leaving 6 bases between the germline ends. Germline V gene sequence: CDR1 SGHTA, CDR2 FQGNSA. CDR3 length: 12 amino acids. Here the CDR3 DNA reads TGTGCCAGCAGCTCCCAGCACAATGAGCAGTTCTTC. Amino acids: CASSSQHNEQFF.

In its sample, this clonotype was seen a few times. The chain recombines TRBV27 with TRBJ2-7; TRBD2 aligns across 10 bases. V lost 5 bases, J lost 3 bases, and 10 bases stayed unmatched. The CDR3 consists of 16 residues. Germline assignment: CDR1 MNHEY and CDR2 SMNVEV (reference sequence). The CDR3 region has the DNA TGTGCCAGCAGTACCACCCTCGGGACTAGCGTCTACGAGCAGTACTTC. This encodes CASSTTLGTSVYEQYF.

This clonotype occurred a few times. CDR3 amino acids: CASSLDRGHETQYF. The CDR3, as DNA: TGTGCCAGCAGCCTGGACAGGGGGCACGAGACCCAGTACTTC. The chain carries TRBV5-6 and TRBJ2-5, with 11 bases aligning to TRBD1. Germline V gene sequence: CDR1 SGHDT, CDR2 YYEEEE. The CDR3 has 14 residues. Trimming cost V 4 bases and J 5 bases; bases outside gene matches: 4.

This clonotype came up a few times. This chain uses TRBV20-1 with TRBJ2-1; D not resolved. The CDR3 sequence is 15 residues long. Germline CDR1 and CDR2: DFQATT and SNEGSKA (reference sequence). Between the trimmed V and J ends, which lost 2 bases and 4 bases, there was a span of 15 bases. The CDR3 protein is CSARSHKQGYNEQFF. DNA for the CDR3: TGCAGTGCTAGATCACACAAACAAGGTTACAATGAGCAGTTCTTC.

The sample holds a few counts of this clonotype. The V and J genes are TRBV10-3 and TRBJ2-1, with 12 bases matching TRBD2. Germline V gene sequence: CDR1 ENHRY, CDR2 SYGVKD. The trim removed 4 bases at V and 0 bases at J, leaving 13 bases unmatched. The CDR3 is made up of 20 amino acids. The CDR3 DNA is TGTGCCATCAGTGGGGTCGGTAGGACTAGCGGGGTGAGCTCCTACAATGAGCAGTTCTTC. It translates to CAISGVGRTSGVSSYNEQFF.

This clonotype was seen a single time. The chain uses TRBV5-1 and TRBJ1-6; 7 bases line up with TRBD1. Per the germline V gene, CDR1 is SGHRS and CDR2 is YFSETQ. Losses at the gene ends were 5 bases for V and 0 bases for J; bases not matched to a gene: 14. The CDR3 runs 19 residues. CDR3 DNA sequence: TGCGCCAGCAGTACAGGGGAACGGAGTAAGATCTCCTATAATTCACCCCTCCACTTT. Translating it yields CASSTGERSKISYNSPLHF.

The sample holds a few counts of this clonotype. The V call is TRBV24-1, the J call TRBJ1-2; 9 bases align to TRBD1. Germline lookup yields CDR1 KGHDR and CDR2 SFDVKD. V gave up 3 bases and J gave up 9 bases; unmatched junction bases: 10. The CDR3 contains 15 residues. The CDR3 loop reads CATSDHATGGGSYTF. DNA for the CDR3: TGTGCCACCAGTGATCACGCCACAGGGGGCGGAAGCTACACCTTC.

V usage is TRBV27 and J usage is TRBJ2-1, with 7 bases matching TRBD2. Germline CDR1 is MNHEY and CDR2 is SMNVEV (reference sequence). This CDR3 has 16 residues. The J segment lost 1 base and the V segment lost 1 base, leaving 4 bases of the junction unmatched. CDR3 nucleotide sequence: TGTGCCAGCAGTTTATTTAGCGGGTTTTCCTACAATGAGCAGTTCTTC. This codes for CASSLFSGFSYNEQFF.

The chain has TRBV9 and TRBJ1-3, with TRBD1 matching 7 bases. V lost 0 bases and J lost 3; bases outside the gene matches: 0. Germline values: CDR1 SGDLS, CDR2 YYNGEE. The CDR3 consists of 14 residues. The CDR3 sequence: CASSVDRGGNTIYF. In DNA, the CDR3 is TGTGCCAGCAGCGTAGACAGGGGTGGAAACACCATATATTTT.

This rearrangement joins TRBV6-2 or TRBV6-3 to TRBJ2-5; D unresolved. The CDR3 consists of 12 residues. Trimming left V 7 bases short and J 4 bases short, with 10 bases between. CDR1 and CDR2 (germline): MNHEY, SVGEGT. The CDR3 DNA reads TGTGCCAGCACCCTGACCCGAGAGACCCAGTACTTC. Translation: CASTLTRETQYF.

This rearrangement joins TRBV2 to TRBJ1-2; D might be TRBD1 (6 bases). Germline V CDR1 and CDR2: SNHLY, FYNNEI. This CDR3 spans 13 amino acids. The V gene lost 7 bases and the J gene lost 1 base, with 10 bases spanning the gap. This CDR3 reads CASTVDSNYGYTF. The CDR3 bases are TGTGCCAGCACCGTGGACAGTAACTATGGCTACACCTTC.

This clonotype was found a few times. This rearrangement joins TRBV4-3 to TRBJ1-1; maybe TRBD1 (5 bases). This CDR3 has 16 residues. Per germline, CDR1 LGHNA and CDR2 YSLEER. V lost 1 base and J lost 4, with 16 bases in between. CDR3 residues: CASSQASGRVGTEAFF. DNA of the CDR3: TGCGCCAGCAGCCAAGCATCCGGCAGGGTAGGCACTGAAGCTTTCTTT.

This clonotype was picked up a small number of times. The chain recombines TRBV20-1 with TRBJ2-7; tentative D call: TRBD2 (6 bases). This CDR3 is 14 amino acids long. Germline V lookup: CDR1 DFQATT, CDR2 SNEGSKA (reference sequence). Trimming took off 5 bases at V and 2 bases at J, with 16 bases between the two ends. The CDR3 DNA reads TGCAGTGCTCCTGCGGCGGGGCCTCCCTACGAGCAGTACTTC. Translation: CSAPAAGPPYEQYF.

The rearrangement links TRBV9 to TRBJ2-1; 9 bases agree with TRBD2. CDR1 is SGDLS, CDR2 YYNGEE, per germline. CDR3 size: 13 residues. In DNA, the CDR3 is TGTAACCAAGGACTAGCGAGGGTCTATGAGCAGTTCTTC. This codes for CNQGLARVYEQFF.

This clonotype has a handful of counts. The rearrangement uses TRBV7-2 and TRBJ2-1, with 8 bases fitting TRBD2. The CDR3 loop spans 16 amino acids. V shed 1 base and J 6 bases; nucleotides not matched to a gene: 8. Germline lookup yields CDR1 SGHTA and CDR2 FQGNSA. Written as DNA, the CDR3 is TGTGCCAGCAGCTTAGTTGGGACTAGGTCGGTCAATGAGCAGTTCTTC. Its protein is CASSLVGTRSVNEQFF.

The chain employs TRBV5-6 and TRBJ1-1; no firm D call. Trimming shortened V by 0 bases and J by 4 bases, and 10 bases separated the two germline ends. The germline gives CDR1 SGHDT, CDR2 YYEEEE. This CDR3 has 14 residues. The CDR3 bases are TGTGCCAGCAGCTTGGCCTGGGGTGGCACTGAAGCTTTCTTT. This codes for CASSLAWGGTEAFF.

The CDR3 nucleotides are TGTGCCATCAGTGAGGGGACTAGCGGGAGACAGTACAATGAGCAGTTCTTC. Its protein product is CAISEGTSGRQYNEQFF. The chain links TRBV10-3 to TRBJ2-1; 14 nucleotides align to TRBD2. Germline values: CDR1 ENHRY, CDR2 SYGVKD. This CDR3 region has 17 residues. The V segment lost 2 bases and the J segment 4 bases; nucleotides outside the gene matches: 4.

There are a few counts of this clonotype. V and J are TRBV2 and TRBJ2-1, with D possibly TRBD1 on 5 matching bases. The CDR3 has 15 amino acids. The V gene's germline CDR1 is SNHLY and CDR2 FYNNEI. The ends were cut back, 9 bases at V and 6 bases at J, with 21 bases in the middle. CDR3 region: CASTRPPGHSNEQFF. The CDR3 coding sequence is TGTGCCAGTACACGCCCCCCTGGACACTCCAATGAGCAGTTCTTC.

This chain links TRBV7-9 with TRBJ1-4; 7 bases map to TRBD1. This CDR3 has 15 amino acids. Germline V lookup: CDR1 SEHNR, CDR2 FQNEAQ (reference sequence). Germline trimming cut 7 bases from V and 7 bases from J; bases unmatched to any gene: 12. CDR3 region: CASNKGGSVGEKLFF. CDR3 DNA sequence: TGTGCCAGCAACAAAGGGGGCTCAGTTGGTGAAAAACTGTTTTTT.

The chain is built from TRBV24-1 and TRBJ1-1; possible D gene TRBD1, 5 bases. The CDR3 runs to 13 residues. CDR1 and CDR2 (germline): KGHDR, SFDVKD. Trimming pared 6 bases from V and 4 bases from J, leaving 11 bases between. CDR3 in amino acids: CATSTQGGTEAFF. DNA of the CDR3: TGTGCCACCAGTACCCAGGGTGGCACTGAAGCTTTCTTT.

V is TRBV6-5 and J is TRBJ1-3; D is possibly TRBD1 (5 bases). CDR1 is MNHEY and CDR2 is SVGAGI in the germline V gene. Trimming stripped 5 bases from V and 2 bases from J, with 22 bases between. The CDR3 covers 18 residues. CDR3 loop: CASSPGHPVPTAGNTIYF. The CDR3 nucleotides read TGTGCCAGCAGTCCTGGACACCCGGTCCCAACGGCTGGAAACACCATATATTTT.